The clone carrying this TCR beta chain was observed many times. This CDR3 comprises 15 residues. The ends lost 2 bases at V and 0 bases at J; junction bases unmatched: 1. This record belongs to a study of early T cells in non-severe SARS-CoV-2 infection. TCRdb passed the 5' RACE reads through MiXCR, listing each CDR3 protein once. The sample carries 30,000 to 35,000 distinct CDR3 sequences, 7% to 7.5% recorded once. The chain employs TRBV12-3 or TRBV12-4 and TRBJ2-1; 7 bases are a match to TRBD2. The sequence came from an adult who was a healthcare worker with PCR-confirmed SARS-CoV-2 infection or an uninfected control (not recorded which). This sample comprised whole blood, obtained at baseline. The CDR3 DNA reads TGTGCCAGCAGTTTACGCGGGAGCTCCTACAATGAGCAGTTCTTC. Its translation: CASSLRGSSYNEQFF.